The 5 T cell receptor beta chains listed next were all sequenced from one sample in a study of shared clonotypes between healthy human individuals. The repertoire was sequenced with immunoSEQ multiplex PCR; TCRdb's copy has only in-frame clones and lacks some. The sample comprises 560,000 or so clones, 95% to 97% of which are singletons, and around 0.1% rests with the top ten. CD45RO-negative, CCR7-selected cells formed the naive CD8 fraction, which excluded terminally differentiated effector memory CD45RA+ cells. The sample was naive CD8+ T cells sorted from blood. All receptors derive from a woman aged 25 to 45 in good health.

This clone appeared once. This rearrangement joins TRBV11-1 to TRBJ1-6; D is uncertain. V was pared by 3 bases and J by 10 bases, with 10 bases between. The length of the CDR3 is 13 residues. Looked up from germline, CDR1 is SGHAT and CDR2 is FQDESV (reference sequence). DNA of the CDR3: TGTGCCAGCAGCTTCCTGACAAGCTCACCCCTCCACTTT. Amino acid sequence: CASSFLTSSPLHF.

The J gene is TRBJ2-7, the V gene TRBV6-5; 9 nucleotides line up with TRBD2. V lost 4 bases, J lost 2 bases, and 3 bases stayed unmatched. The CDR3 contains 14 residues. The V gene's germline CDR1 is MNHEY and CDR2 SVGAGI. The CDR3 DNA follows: TGTGCCAGCAGTTCTAGCGGGGAAACCTACGAGCAGTACTTC. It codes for CASSSSGETYEQYF.

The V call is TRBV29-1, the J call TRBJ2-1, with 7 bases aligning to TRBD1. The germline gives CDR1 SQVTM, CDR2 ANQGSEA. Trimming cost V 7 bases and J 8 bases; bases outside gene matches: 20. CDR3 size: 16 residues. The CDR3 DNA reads TGCAGCGCCGAGGGGGTACAGGGGCACTACACGGATGAGCAGTTCTTC. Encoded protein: CSAEGVQGHYTDEQFF.

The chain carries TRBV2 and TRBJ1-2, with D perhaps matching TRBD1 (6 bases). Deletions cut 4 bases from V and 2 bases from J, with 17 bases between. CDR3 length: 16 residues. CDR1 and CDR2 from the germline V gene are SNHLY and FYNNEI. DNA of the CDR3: TGTGCCAGCAGTGGGCGGGTGGCAGGGGAGAACTATGGCTACACCTTC. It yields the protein CASSGRVAGENYGYTF.

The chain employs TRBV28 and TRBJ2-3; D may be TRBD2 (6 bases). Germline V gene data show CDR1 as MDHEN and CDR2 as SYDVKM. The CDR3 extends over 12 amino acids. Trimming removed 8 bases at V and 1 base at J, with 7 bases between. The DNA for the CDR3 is TGTGCCAGCCGGAGGGGCACAGATACGCAGTATTTT. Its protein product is CASRRGTDTQYF.